A single sample is the source of the 26 T cell receptor beta chains below, sequenced in a study of T cell responses to AZD1222 COVID-19 vaccine. Profiled with immunoSEQ multiplex PCR; TCRdb holds only in-frame clones, not every one. The table has some 190,000 clones, 80% to 90% seen once; the top ten hold roughly 6.9%. The sample was peripheral blood, taken on day 0 of AZD1222 vaccination. All receptors come from an adult in good health.

V usage is TRBV5-1 and J usage is TRBJ2-7; 14 bases are shared with TRBD2. CDR3 size: 16 residues. The trim removed 0 bases at V and 2 bases at J, leaving 1 base unmatched. Germline loops: CDR1 SGHRS, CDR2 YFSETQ. The CDR3 here is CASSLETSGGAYEQYF. In nucleotides, the CDR3 is TGCGCCAGCAGCTTGGAGACTAGCGGGGGGGCCTACGAGCAGTACTTC.

The chain combines TRBV9 with TRBJ1-6, with D uncertain. The germline CDR1 and CDR2 sequences are SGDLS and YYNGEE. The CDR3 is made up of 15 amino acids. V dropped 0 bases and J dropped 5 bases, with 9 bases sitting between them. The CDR3 sequence: CASSVEDTNNSPLHF. The CDR3 coding sequence is TGTGCCAGCAGCGTAGAAGACACGAATAATTCACCCCTCCACTTT.

The chain uses TRBV7-2 and TRBJ1-5; D is uncertain. V lost 5 bases, J lost 3 bases, and 14 bases lay in between. The CDR3 length is 15 residues. Germline V lookup: CDR1 SGHTA, CDR2 FQGNSA. The CDR3 coding sequence is TGTGCCAGCAGCAAAGACGACGGATACAATCAGCCCCAGCATTTT. It yields the protein CASSKDDGYNQPQHF.

V gene TRBV6-5 combines with J gene TRBJ2-7; 7 bases are shared with TRBD2. Germline-derived CDR1 and CDR2 are MNHEY and SVGAGI. The CDR3 runs 14 residues. V shed 6 bases, J shed 7 bases, and the junction held 12 bases outside the gene matches. CDR3 coding DNA: TGTGCCAGCAGATCCTCGGGGGGAATGGGGGAGCAGTACGTC. Translating it yields CASRSSGGMGEQYV.

The chain employs TRBV27 and TRBJ1-6; D gene ambiguous. Per germline, CDR1 MNHEY and CDR2 SMNVEV (reference sequence). V lost 8 bases and J lost 10, with 15 bases in between. There are 13 residues in the CDR3. In DNA, the CDR3 is TGTGCCAGCCGGGCGGCGGCTCCCTCACCCCTCCACTTT. Translation gives CASRAAAPSPLHF.

This clone has just a few counts. The CDR3 region is CASSQIAGFTDTQYF. The CDR3 DNA reads TGCGCCAGCAGCCAAATAGCGGGGTTCACAGATACGCAGTATTTT. The rearrangement joins TRBV4-1 to TRBJ2-3; 8 bases are a match to TRBD2. V was clipped by 2 bases and J by 2 bases; unmatched bases: 3. Germline-derived CDR1 and CDR2 are MGHRA and YSYEKL. This CDR3 region has 15 residues.

The chain employs TRBV28 and TRBJ2-7; the D call may be TRBD1 or TRBD2 (5 bases each). Per germline, CDR1 MDHEN and CDR2 SYDVKM. CDR3 size: 14 residues. V gave up 6 bases and J gave up 4 bases, with 16 bases separating them. The DNA for the CDR3 is TGTGCCAGCAGAACCACGAGGGACGGGTACGAGCAGTACGTC. As protein: CASRTTRDGYEQYV.

The chain couples TRBV5-1 to TRBJ2-5; 8 nucleotides align to TRBD1. The CDR3 runs 16 residues. Germline-derived CDR1 and CDR2 are SGHRS and YFSETQ. With 4 bases clipped from V and 5 bases from J, the junction kept 13 bases outside the gene matches. The CDR3 sequence: CASSHRAGGGWETQYF. The CDR3 coding sequence is TGCGCCAGCAGCCACCGCGCAGGGGGCGGTTGGGAGACCCAGTACTTC.

V gene TRBV28 combines with J gene TRBJ2-5; 9 bases agree with TRBD1. The CDR3 runs to 18 residues. Germline V gene lookup returns CDR1 MDHEN and CDR2 SYDVKM. Unmatched junction bases numbered 18, after V lost 5 bases and J lost 5 bases. CDR3 bases: TGTGCCAGCAGTCCCGAAGGAGCGTACAGGGGGCTCGGGGAGACCCAGTACTTC. This codes for CASSPEGAYRGLGETQYF.

The V gene is TRBV7-9, the J gene TRBJ2-4, with 11 bases identical to TRBD1. This CDR3 contains 16 residues. The V gene's germline CDR1 is SEHNR and CDR2 FQNEAQ (reference sequence). With 5 bases clipped from V and 0 bases from J, the junction kept 3 bases outside the gene matches. This chain's CDR3 is CASSQDRGLAKNIQYF. The CDR3 DNA is TGTGCCAGCAGCCAGGACAGGGGGCTAGCCAAAAACATTCAGTACTTC.

The rearrangement uses TRBV6-2 or TRBV6-3 and TRBJ2-3, with 7 positions matching TRBD1. The germline gives CDR1 MNHEY, CDR2 SVGEGT. This CDR3 has 17 residues. Losses at the gene ends were 0 bases for V and 3 bases for J; bases not matched to a gene: 9. The CDR3 bases are TGTGCCAGCAGTTACTCGACGCCGGGACAGAGAACAGATACGCAGTATTTT. Translation gives CASSYSTPGQRTDTQYF.

The V and J genes are TRBV5-1 and TRBJ2-1, with TRBD2 identical over 12 bases. CDR1 is SGHRS and CDR2 is YFSETQ in the germline V gene. The CDR3 is made up of 16 amino acids. V lost 4 bases and J lost 0; bases outside the gene matches: 2. The CDR3 reads CASSPGLAGSYNEQFF. For the CDR3, the DNA is TGCGCCAGCAGCCCGGGACTAGCGGGCTCCTACAATGAGCAGTTCTTC. The full variable domain, its missing parts supplied by reference TRBV5-1 and TRBJ2-1, is KAGVTQTPRYLIKTRGQQVTLSCSPISGHRSVSWYQQTPGQGLQFLFEYFSETQRNKGNFPGRFSGRQFSNSRSEMNVSTLELGDSALYLCASSPGLAGSYNEQFFGPGTRLTVL.

This chain uses TRBV11-1 with TRBJ1-1, with 7 bases aligning to TRBD1. The CDR3 totals 15 residues. The V and J ends lost 2 bases and 3 bases, in that order; junction bases with no gene match: 6. CDR1 is SGHAT, CDR2 FQDESV, per germline (reference sequence). CDR3 DNA sequence: TGTGCCAGCAGCTTACTCGACAGGGCGGACACTGAAGCTTTCTTT. This translates into CASSLLDRADTEAFF. Together with reference TRBV11-1 and TRBJ1-1, the CDR3 gives the full variable domain: EAEVAQSPRYKITEKSQAVAFWCDPISGHATLYWYRQILGQGPELLVQFQDESVVDDSQLPKDRFSAERLKGVDSTLKIQPAELGDSAMYLCASSLLDRADTEAFFGQGTRLTVV.

The chain combines TRBV6-5 with TRBJ2-7; weak D call: TRBD1 (6 bases). Germline CDR1 is MNHEY and CDR2 is SVGAGI. This CDR3 spans 13 amino acids. V was pared by 7 bases and J by 3 bases, with 13 bases between. Here the CDR3 DNA reads TGTGCCAGCACTGGCCAGGGGATCTACGAGCAGTACGTC. This codes for CASTGQGIYEQYV.

The chain links TRBV4-1 to TRBJ1-5; 7 bases are shared with TRBD1. The CDR3 runs 15 residues. The germline CDR1 and CDR2 sequences are MGHRA and YSYEKL. With 2 bases clipped from V and 2 bases from J, the junction kept 3 bases outside the gene matches. The CDR3 loop is CASSQRQGGNQPQHF. The CDR3, as DNA: TGCGCCAGCAGCCAAAGACAGGGAGGCAATCAGCCCCAGCATTTT.

The V gene is TRBV7-9, the J gene TRBJ2-2, with D unresolved. The V gene's germline CDR1 is SEHNR and CDR2 FQNEAQ (reference sequence). This CDR3 region has 16 residues. The V gene lost 3 bases and the J gene lost 0 bases, with 11 bases spanning the gap. The CDR3 DNA follows: TGTGCCAGCAGCTTTAAATTTCGGCCGAACACCGGGGAGCTGTTTTTT. Translated: CASSFKFRPNTGELFF.

The V and J genes are TRBV9 and TRBJ1-2; D gene uncertain. The V end was cut by 1 base, the J end by 6 bases, with 16 bases between. Germline lookup yields CDR1 SGDLS and CDR2 YYNGEE. The CDR3 spans 15 residues. DNA of the CDR3: TGTGCCAGCAGCGTATTGAAAGGGATTGCCGATGGCTACACCTTC. Encoded protein: CASSVLKGIADGYTF.

V gene TRBV5-6 combines with J gene TRBJ2-7; TRBD2 matches at 12 bases. The CDR3 sequence is 16 residues long. V lost 4 bases, J lost 2 bases, and 7 bases stayed unmatched. CDR1 and CDR2 (germline): SGHDT, YYEEEE. CDR3 in amino acids: CASSARLAGETYEQYV. CDR3 bases: TGTGCCAGCAGCGCCAGACTAGCGGGGGAGACCTACGAGCAGTACGTC.

The V and J genes are TRBV6-5 and TRBJ2-3; D ambiguous. The germline V and J ends were trimmed by 0 bases and 0 bases, with 4 bases remaining between them. The CDR3 consists of 14 residues. Germline-derived CDR1 and CDR2 are MNHEY and SVGAGI. The DNA for the CDR3 is TGTGCCAGCAGTTACTCTCTTAGCACAGATACGCAGTATTTT. Its translation is CASSYSLSTDTQYF.

As concerns this clone: The sample contains more than one DNA sequence encoding this CDR3. This sequence joins TRBV7-2 and TRBJ2-5; D remains ambiguous. Trimming removed 1 base at V and 4 bases at J, with 7 bases between. CDR3 size: 13 residues. In germline, CDR1 is SGHTA, CDR2 FQGNSA. The CDR3 reads CASSLGVRETQYF. The CDR3 DNA follows: TGTGCCAGCAGCTTAGGGGTTCGAGAGACCCAGTACTTC.

The table lists this clone with many counts. V gene TRBV7-9 combines with J gene TRBJ2-1; 7 bases map to TRBD2. Germline CDR1 SEHNR, CDR2 FQNEAQ (reference sequence). The ends lost 1 base at V and 13 bases at J; junction bases unmatched: 10. The CDR3 contains 14 residues. In DNA, the CDR3 is TGTGCCAGCAGCTTAGTCGGGGGGAAAAAGTTCCAGTTCTTC. Translating gives CASSLVGGKKFQFF.

The chain employs TRBV27 and TRBJ2-2; weak D call: TRBD2 (7 bases). Germline lookup yields CDR1 MNHEY and CDR2 SMNVEV (reference sequence). The CDR3 has 15 amino acids. V was shortened by 2 bases and J by 8 bases, with 15 bases between the two germline ends. The CDR3 reads CASSLLVGGLGELFF. As DNA, the CDR3 is TGTGCCAGCAGTTTACTTGTGGGGGGGCTTGGGGAGCTGTTTTTT.

V is TRBV28 and J is TRBJ2-5, with a tentative D call TRBD2 (6 bases). Germline V lookup: CDR1 MDHEN, CDR2 SYDVKM. Trimming took off 8 bases at V and 9 bases at J, with 19 bases between the two ends. This CDR3 contains 13 residues. The CDR3 loop reads CASGDGGRRAQYF. The DNA of the CDR3 is TGTGCCAGCGGAGACGGGGGAAGGAGGGCCCAGTACTTC. Filled out from reference TRBV28 and TRBJ2-5, the complete variable domain reads DVKVTQSSRYLVKRTGEKVFLECVQDMDHENMFWYRQDPGLGLRLIYFSYDVKMKEKGDIPEGYSVSREKKERFSLILESASTNQTSMYLCASGDGGRRAQYFGPGTRLLVL.

V and J are TRBV9 and TRBJ2-1; D possibly corresponds to TRBD2 (6 bases). The CDR3 extends over 17 amino acids. Trimming took off 1 base at V and 4 bases at J, with 18 bases between the two ends. Per the germline V gene, CDR1 is SGDLS and CDR2 is YYNGEE. The chain's CDR3 is CASSVRWIVSGYNEQFF. The CDR3 DNA reads TGTGCCAGCAGCGTAAGGTGGATTGTCAGCGGGTACAATGAGCAGTTCTTC.

This rearrangement joins TRBV21-1 to TRBJ1-3. TRBV21-1 is recorded as a pseudogene. The CDR3 length is 16 residues. This CDR3 is CASNQSTGSAGNTIYF. The CDR3 nucleotides read TGTGCCAGTAACCAGTCCACGGGGTCGGCTGGAAACACCATATATTTT.

This sequence joins TRBV5-1 and TRBJ2-3; 9 positions match TRBD2. The V segment lost 1 base and the J segment 4 bases; nucleotides outside the gene matches: 10. The CDR3 extends over 17 amino acids. From germline, CDR1 is SGHRS and CDR2 YFSETQ. The DNA of the CDR3 is TGCGCCAGCAGCTTGAGACTTGCGGGGGGGCGGGCAGATACGCAGTATTTT. Translating gives CASSLRLAGGRADTQYF.